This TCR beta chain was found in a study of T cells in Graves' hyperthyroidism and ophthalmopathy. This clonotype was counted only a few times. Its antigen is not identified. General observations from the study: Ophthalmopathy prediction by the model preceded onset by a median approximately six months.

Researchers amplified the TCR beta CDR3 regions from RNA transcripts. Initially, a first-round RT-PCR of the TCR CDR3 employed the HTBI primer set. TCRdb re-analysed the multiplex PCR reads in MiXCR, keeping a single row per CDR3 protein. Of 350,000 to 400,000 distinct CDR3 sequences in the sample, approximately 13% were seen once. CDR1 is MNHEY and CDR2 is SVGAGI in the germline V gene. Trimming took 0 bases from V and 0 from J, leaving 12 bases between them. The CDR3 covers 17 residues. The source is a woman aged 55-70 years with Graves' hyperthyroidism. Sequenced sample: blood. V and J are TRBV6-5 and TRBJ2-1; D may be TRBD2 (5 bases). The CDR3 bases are TGTGCCAGCAGTTACTCCTCAGAGCGGTACTCCTACAATGAGCAGTTCTTC. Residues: CASSYSSERYSYNEQFF.